This T cell receptor beta chain was sequenced for a study of blood T cell repertoires in COVID-19. Study-level background: Samples representing acute and convalescent COVID-19 were sourced from the United States, Italy and Spain.

This CDR3 region has 14 residues. CDR1 and CDR2 from the germline V gene are LNHDA and SQIVND (reference sequence). Trimming shortened V by 6 bases and J by 1 base, and 9 bases separated the two germline ends. In the source study's methods: For nucleated cells, counts were estimated from reference gene primer amplification. Produced via immunoSEQ multiplex PCR; TCRdb's table is partial and in-frame only. That table furnishes V, J and clone size, whereas the DNA furnished D and trimming. The profile shows around 15,000 clones, about nine tenths of them singletons. The chain recombines TRBV19 with TRBJ2-2; D is perhaps TRBD2 (6 bases). The origin of this receptor is a man aged 50 to 60 with active COVID-19. The sequencing input was peripheral blood. The CDR3 reads CASRFGGNTGELFF. Here the CDR3 DNA reads TGTGCCAGTAGATTCGGGGGGAACACCGGGGAGCTGTTTTTT. The full variable domain, completed using reference TRBV19 and TRBJ2-2, is DGGITQSPKYLFRKEGQNVTLSCEQNLNHDAMYWYRQDPGQGLRLIYYSQIVNDFQKGDIAEGYSVSREKKESFPLTVTSAQKNPTAFYLCASRFGGNTGELFFGEGSRLTVL.